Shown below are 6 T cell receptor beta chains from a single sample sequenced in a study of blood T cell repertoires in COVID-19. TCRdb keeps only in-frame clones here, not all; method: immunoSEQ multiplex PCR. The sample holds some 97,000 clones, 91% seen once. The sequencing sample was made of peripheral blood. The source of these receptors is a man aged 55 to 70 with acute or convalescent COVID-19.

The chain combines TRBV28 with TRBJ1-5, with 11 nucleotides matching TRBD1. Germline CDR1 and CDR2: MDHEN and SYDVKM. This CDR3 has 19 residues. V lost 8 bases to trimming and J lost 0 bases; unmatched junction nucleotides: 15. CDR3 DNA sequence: TGTGCCAGCGGGGAAGGGACAGGGGGGTCCTTGGGTAGCAATCAGCCCCAGCATTTT. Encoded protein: CASGEGTGGSLGSNQPQHF. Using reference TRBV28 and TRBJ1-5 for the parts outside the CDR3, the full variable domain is DVKVTQSSRYLVKRTGEKVFLECVQDMDHENMFWYRQDPGLGLRLIYFSYDVKMKEKGDIPEGYSVSREKKERFSLILESASTNQTSMYLCASGEGTGGSLGSNQPQHFGDGTRLSIL.

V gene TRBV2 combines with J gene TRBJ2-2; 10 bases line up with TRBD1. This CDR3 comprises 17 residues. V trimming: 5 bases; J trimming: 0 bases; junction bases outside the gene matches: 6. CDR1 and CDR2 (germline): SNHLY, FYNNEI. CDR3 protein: CASSPPGQGANTGELFF. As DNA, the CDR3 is TGTGCCAGCAGTCCTCCCGGACAGGGGGCGAACACCGGGGAGCTGTTTTTT.

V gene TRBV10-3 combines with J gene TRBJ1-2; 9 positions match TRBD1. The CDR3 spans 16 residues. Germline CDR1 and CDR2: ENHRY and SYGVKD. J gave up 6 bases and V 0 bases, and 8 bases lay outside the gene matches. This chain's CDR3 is CAISESGTGRVDGYTF. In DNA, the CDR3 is TGTGCCATCAGTGAGTCCGGGACAGGGAGGGTGGATGGCTACACCTTC.

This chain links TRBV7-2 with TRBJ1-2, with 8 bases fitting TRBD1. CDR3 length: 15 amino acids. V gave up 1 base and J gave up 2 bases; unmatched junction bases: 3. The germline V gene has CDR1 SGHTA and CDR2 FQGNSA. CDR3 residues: CASSLVDRGNYGYTF. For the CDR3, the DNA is TGTGCCAGCAGCTTAGTTGACAGGGGCAACTATGGCTACACCTTC.

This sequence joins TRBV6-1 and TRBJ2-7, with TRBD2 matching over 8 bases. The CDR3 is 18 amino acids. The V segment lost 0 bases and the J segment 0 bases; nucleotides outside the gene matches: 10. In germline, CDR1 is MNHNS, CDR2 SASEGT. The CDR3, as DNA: TGTGCCAGCAGTGAAGCAGTCGGGGGGGGCTGGAGCTCCTACGAGCAGTACGTC. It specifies CASSEAVGGGWSSYEQYV.

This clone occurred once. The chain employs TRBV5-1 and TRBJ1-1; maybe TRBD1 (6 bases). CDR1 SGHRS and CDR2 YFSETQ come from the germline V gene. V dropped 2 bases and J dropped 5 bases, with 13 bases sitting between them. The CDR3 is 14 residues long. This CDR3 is CASSFGDRRTEAFF. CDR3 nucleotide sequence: TGCGCCAGCAGCTTTGGAGACAGGAGGACTGAAGCTTTCTTT. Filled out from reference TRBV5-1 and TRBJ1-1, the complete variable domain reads KAGVTQTPRYLIKTRGQQVTLSCSPISGHRSVSWYQQTPGQGLQFLFEYFSETQRNKGNFPGRFSGRQFSNSRSEMNVSTLELGDSALYLCASSFGDRRTEAFFGQGTRLTVV.